This T cell receptor (beta chain) was obtained from a study of T-cell memory formation after mild COVID-19. Across the whole study: The TCR clusters were mostly specific to one donor. Overall study results and limits: Pre-infection memory carried some responding clones, suggesting that cross-reactive memory joined.

In regard to this clonotype: No antigen is known for it.

In germline, CDR1 is SGHRS, CDR2 YFSETQ. CDR3 length: 17 amino acids. Trimming took 4 bases from V and 1 from J; bases not matched to a gene: 4. TCRdb independently ran MiXCR on the 5' RACE reads; one entry per CDR3 protein. The sample carries fewer than 95,000 distinct CDR3 sequences, around 15% recorded once. The specimen was PBMCs or a T cell subset sorted from them (not recorded which). The genes are TRBV5-1 and TRBJ2-1; 14 nucleotides line up with TRBD2. The sequence was collected from a man younger than 35 who had mild COVID-19 (a few samples of this study predate the infection). Cell type and time point are not known. The CDR3 spells CASSQGLAGESYNEQFF. The CDR3 nucleotides are TGCGCCAGCAGCCAGGGACTAGCGGGGGAGTCCTACAATGAGCAGTTCTTC.